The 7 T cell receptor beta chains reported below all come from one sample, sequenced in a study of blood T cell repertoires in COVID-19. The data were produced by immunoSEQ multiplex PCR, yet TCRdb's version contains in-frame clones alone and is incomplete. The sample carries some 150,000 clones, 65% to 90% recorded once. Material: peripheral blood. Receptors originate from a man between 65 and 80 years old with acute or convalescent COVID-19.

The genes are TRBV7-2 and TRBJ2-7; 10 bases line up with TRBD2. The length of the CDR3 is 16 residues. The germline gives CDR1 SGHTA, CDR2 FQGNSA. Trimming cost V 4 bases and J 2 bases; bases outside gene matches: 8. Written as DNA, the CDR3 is TGTGCCAGCAGCTCGAGGACTAGCGGTCTTACCTACGAGCAGTACTTC. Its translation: CASSSRTSGLTYEQYF.

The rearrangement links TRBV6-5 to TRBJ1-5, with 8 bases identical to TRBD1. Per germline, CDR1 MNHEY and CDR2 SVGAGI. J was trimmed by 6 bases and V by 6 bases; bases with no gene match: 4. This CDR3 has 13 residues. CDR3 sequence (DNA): TGTGCCAGCAGACCAGGGGGCGGTCAGCCCCAGCATTTT. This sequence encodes CASRPGGGQPQHF.

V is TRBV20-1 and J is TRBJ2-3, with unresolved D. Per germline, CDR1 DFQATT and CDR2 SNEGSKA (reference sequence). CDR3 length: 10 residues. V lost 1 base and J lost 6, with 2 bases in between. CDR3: CSARADTQYF. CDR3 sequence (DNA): TGCAGTGCTAGAGCGGATACGCAGTATTTT.

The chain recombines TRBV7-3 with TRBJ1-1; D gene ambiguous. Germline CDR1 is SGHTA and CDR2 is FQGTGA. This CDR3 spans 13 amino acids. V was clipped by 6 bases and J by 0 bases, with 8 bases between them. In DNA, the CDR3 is TGTGCCAGCAGTGACAAAATGAACACTGAAGCTTTCTTT. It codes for CASSDKMNTEAFF.

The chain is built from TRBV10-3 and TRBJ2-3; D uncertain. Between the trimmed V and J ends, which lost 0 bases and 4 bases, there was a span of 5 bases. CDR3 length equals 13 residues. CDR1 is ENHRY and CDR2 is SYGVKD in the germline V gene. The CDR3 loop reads CAISESSADTQYF. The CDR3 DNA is TGTGCCATCAGTGAGTCGTCAGCAGATACGCAGTATTTT.

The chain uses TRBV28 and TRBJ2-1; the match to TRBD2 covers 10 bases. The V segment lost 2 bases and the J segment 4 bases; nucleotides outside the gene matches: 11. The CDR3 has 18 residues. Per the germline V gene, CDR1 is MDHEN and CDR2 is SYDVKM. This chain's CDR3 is CASSLRLAGAIGYNEQFF. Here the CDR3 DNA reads TGTGCCAGCAGTTTACGGCTAGCGGGAGCCATCGGGTACAATGAGCAGTTCTTC.

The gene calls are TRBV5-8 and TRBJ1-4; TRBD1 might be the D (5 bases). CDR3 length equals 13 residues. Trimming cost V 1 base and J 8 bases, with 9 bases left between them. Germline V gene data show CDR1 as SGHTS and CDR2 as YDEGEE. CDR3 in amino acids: CASSLTTGEKLFF. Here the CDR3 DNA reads TGTGCCAGCAGCTTGACAACAGGAGAAAAACTGTTTTTT.